The table lists the clone carrying this T cell receptor beta chain with a count of one. Its target is not known. This entry is derived from a study of post-analysis software for immune sequencing data. Study-wide context: Patients with relapsing-remitting, secondary progressive and progressive-relapsing multiple sclerosis courses were all represented. Findings of the study overall: Elevated frequency relative to controls characterized four or five TRBV segments in patients, TRBV5-6, TRBV5-1 and TRBV20-1 among them.

With 0 bases clipped from V and 3 bases from J, the junction kept 6 bases outside the gene matches. Germline lookup yields CDR1 LGHNA and CDR2 YNFKEQ. The CDR3 totals 16 residues. Each TCR beta cDNA library carried unique molecular identifiers. Roughly 490,000 cDNA molecules came from around 1 to 10 million T cells. One entry per CDR3 protein, called by TCRdb with MiXCR from the PCR reads. Found here are roughly 650,000 distinct CDR3 sequences, approximately 60% of them singletons; the top ten hold around 10%. The source of this sequence is a girl aged 2-10 years with multiple sclerosis. The material sequenced was blood. The chain carries TRBV4-2 and TRBJ1-2, with TRBD1 matching 8 bases. CDR3: CASSQDIQGAYYGYTF. CDR3 coding DNA: TGTGCCAGCAGCCAAGATATTCAGGGGGCGTACTATGGCTACACCTTC.